Below, 21 T cell receptor beta chains from the same sample are listed, as sequenced in a study of blood T cell repertoires in COVID-19. Sequencing used immunoSEQ multiplex PCR; TCRdb keeps in-frame clones, though not all of them. The top ten hold 13% of the sample, which has some 200,000 clones, approximately 82% seen once. Specimen: peripheral blood. Source of these receptors: a human donor in a cohort sampled during active COVID-19.

This sequence joins TRBV28 and TRBJ2-7, with 12 bases aligning to TRBD2. The CDR3 is made up of 14 amino acids. The germline CDR1 and CDR2 sequences are MDHEN and SYDVKM. J lost 4 bases, V lost 4 bases, and 2 bases had no gene match. This CDR3 reads CASSSLAGGYEQYF. In nucleotides, the CDR3 is TGTGCCAGCAGTTCGCTAGCGGGAGGGTACGAGCAGTACTTC. Full variable domain (outside the CDR3, taken from reference TRBV28 and TRBJ2-7): DVKVTQSSRYLVKRTGEKVFLECVQDMDHENMFWYRQDPGLGLRLIYFSYDVKMKEKGDIPEGYSVSREKKERFSLILESASTNQTSMYLCASSSLAGGYEQYFGPGTRLTVT.

This clone was recorded a few times. The rearrangement links TRBV7-2 to TRBJ2-3; D is undetermined. The V end was cut by 3 bases, the J end by 4 bases, with 8 bases between. This CDR3 contains 13 residues. The V gene's germline CDR1 is SGHTA and CDR2 FQGNSA. This CDR3 is CASSFLAADTQYF. The CDR3 bases are TGTGCCAGCAGCTTCTTAGCTGCAGATACGCAGTATTTT.

This chain joins TRBV6-5 and TRBJ2-7, with 7 bases identical to TRBD2. The J segment lost 1 base and the V segment lost 6 bases, leaving 3 bases of the junction unmatched. The CDR3 is made up of 13 amino acids. Germline CDR1 reads MNHEY; CDR2 reads SVGAGI. The CDR3 bases are TGTGCCAGCAGCGATAGCGGGTCCTACGAGCAGTACTTC. Translating gives CASSDSGSYEQYF.

This clone was observed a few times. The chain joins TRBV28 to TRBJ2-3, with D unclear. The CDR3 is 14 amino acids. Between the trimmed V and J ends, which lost 3 bases and 0 bases, there was a span of 7 bases. The V gene's germline CDR1 is MDHEN and CDR2 SYDVKM. CDR3 DNA: TGTGCCAGCAGTTTGGGCATCAGCACAGATACGCAGTATTTT. Protein sequence: CASSLGISTDTQYF.

The chain combines TRBV19 with TRBJ1-3; tentatively, D is TRBD1 (5 bases). The CDR3 contains 16 residues. CDR1 is LNHDA and CDR2 is SQIVND in the germline V gene (reference sequence). The V gene lost 6 bases and the J gene lost 0 bases, with 15 bases spanning the gap. The CDR3 protein is CASRMEGFSSGNTIYF. The CDR3 bases are TGTGCCAGTAGAATGGAGGGGTTCTCCTCTGGAAACACCATATATTTT.

This clone has just one count. The gene calls are TRBV28 and TRBJ1-5; no firm D call. V was cut by 5 bases and J by 0 bases, with 8 bases left in between. This CDR3 has 14 residues. Looked up from germline, CDR1 is MDHEN and CDR2 is SYDVKM. CDR3 residues: CASSLYSSNQPQHF. For the CDR3, the DNA is TGTGCCAGCAGTCTCTACTCTAGCAATCAGCCCCAGCATTTT.

This chain links TRBV27 with TRBJ1-2; 7 bases are a match to TRBD1. J was trimmed by 4 bases and V by 3 bases; bases with no gene match: 8. Germline loops: CDR1 MNHEY, CDR2 SMNVEV (reference sequence). The CDR3 is made up of 15 amino acids. The DNA for the CDR3 is TGTGCCAGCAGTTTTACCGACAGGGAAACCTATGGCTACACCTTC. Its translation is CASSFTDRETYGYTF.

The rearrangement links TRBV30 to TRBJ2-7, with 14 bases lining up with TRBD2. The CDR3 runs to 15 residues. The ends lost 3 bases at V and 6 bases at J; junction bases unmatched: 7. Germline V gene lookup returns CDR1 GTSNPN and CDR2 SVGIG (reference sequence). The CDR3 DNA follows: TGTGCCTGGAGAAAGGGACTAGCGGGAGCTTCCGAGCAGTACTTC. Amino acid sequence: CAWRKGLAGASEQYF.

The chain has TRBV24-1 and TRBJ2-5; TRBD1 might be the D (6 bases). CDR3 length: 16 residues. V was pared by 2 bases and J by 0 bases, with 12 bases between. Germline V gene lookup returns CDR1 KGHDR and CDR2 SFDVKD. The CDR3 nucleotides are TGTGCCACCAGTGATTCCAGGACAGAGAACCAAGAGACCCAGTACTTC. Encoded protein: CATSDSRTENQETQYF.

The chain links TRBV2 to TRBJ1-1, with a tentative D call TRBD1 (6 bases). Germline CDR1 reads SNHLY; CDR2 reads FYNNEI. With 4 bases removed from V and 1 base from J, the gap between germline ends came to 7 bases. The CDR3 length is 13 residues. The CDR3 DNA follows: TGTGCCAGCAGTGGGGACACGAACACTGAAGCTTTCTTT. Amino acids: CASSGDTNTEAFF.

The rearrangement joins TRBV5-1 to TRBJ2-5; 12 positions agree with TRBD2. Germline CDR1 and CDR2: SGHRS and YFSETQ. After removal of 0 bases from V and 4 bases from J, the junction contained 4 bases not matched to a gene. This CDR3 is built from 16 residues. Here the CDR3 reads CASSLGLAGDRETQYF. CDR3 coding DNA: TGCGCCAGCAGCTTGGGACTAGCGGGAGATAGAGAGACCCAGTACTTC.

The genes are TRBV5-1 and TRBJ1-4, with D possibly matching TRBD1 (6 bases). The germline V gene encodes CDR1 SGHRS and CDR2 YFSETQ. CDR3 length: 18 residues. V gave up 2 bases and J gave up 3 bases, with 20 bases separating them. The CDR3 sequence: CASSLQSDGRGANEKLFF. The CDR3 DNA reads as TGCGCCAGCAGCTTACAGTCGGATGGGAGGGGGGCTAATGAAAAACTGTTTTTT.

This chain uses TRBV30 with TRBJ1-5; possibly TRBD1 for D (5 bases). Per germline, CDR1 GTSNPN and CDR2 SVGIG (reference sequence). This CDR3 is built from 15 residues. The V end lost 3 bases, the J end lost 4 bases, and 16 bases lay between the germline ends. CDR3 loop: CAWSVDSRENQPQHF. The CDR3 DNA follows: TGTGCCTGGAGCGTCGACAGCCGAGAAAATCAGCCCCAGCATTTT.

This clone was seen once. The chain uses TRBV7-9 and TRBJ2-1; 10 bases map to TRBD2. The CDR3 consists of 14 residues. Germline V lookup: CDR1 SEHNR, CDR2 FQNEAQ (reference sequence). After removal of 4 bases from V and 7 bases from J, the junction contained 4 bases not matched to a gene. CDR3 region: CASSSSGSRNEQFF. The CDR3 DNA reads as TGTGCCAGCAGCTCTAGCGGGAGTCGGAATGAGCAGTTCTTC.

This chain links TRBV2 with TRBJ2-7; TRBD2 aligns across 7 bases. After removal of 11 bases from V and 6 bases from J, the junction contained 10 bases not matched to a gene. The CDR3 loop spans 12 amino acids. In germline, CDR1 is SNHLY, CDR2 FYNNEI. The CDR3, as DNA: TGTGCCCGGGGGGACCCGGGGGGCGAGCAGTACTTC. This codes for CARGDPGGEQYF.

The rearrangement uses TRBV21-1 and TRBJ1-1; TRBD1 is the table's D call and was not checked against the DNA. TRBV21-1 is reported as a pseudogene. This CDR3 region has 16 residues. This CDR3 reads CASSKGRGRGNTEAFF. Here the CDR3 DNA reads TGTGCCAGCAGCAAAGGTAGGGGGCGAGGGAACACTGAAGCTTTCTTT.

This chain links TRBV6-5 with TRBJ1-6, with a tentative D call TRBD1 (6 bases). The CDR3 is made up of 15 amino acids. V gave up 5 bases and J gave up 8 bases, with 16 bases separating them. Germline values: CDR1 MNHEY, CDR2 SVGAGI. As DNA, the CDR3 is TGTGCCAGCAGTACCATAACAGGGACGGATTCACCCCTCCACTTT. Protein: CASSTITGTDSPLHF.

The gene calls are TRBV28 and TRBJ2-3; 8 bases map to TRBD2. CDR3 length: 15 amino acids. CDR1 is MDHEN and CDR2 is SYDVKM in the germline V gene. The J segment lost 4 bases and the V segment lost 3 bases, leaving 6 bases of the junction unmatched. This CDR3 is CASSFTTSAADTQYF. In nucleotides, the CDR3 is TGTGCCAGCAGTTTTACGACTAGCGCTGCAGATACGCAGTATTTT.

In its sample, this clone was seen once. CDR3 DNA sequence: TGTGCCAGTAGTATTGCAGGGGGCAGTGAGCAGTTCTTC. It is translated as CASSIAGGSEQFF. The chain combines TRBV19 with TRBJ2-1, with 8 nucleotides matching TRBD1. The CDR3 spans 13 residues. Germline V gives CDR1 LNHDA, CDR2 SQIVND (reference sequence). J lost 9 bases, V lost 3 bases, and 4 bases had no gene match.

This chain uses TRBV30 with TRBJ2-5; a weak D match, TRBD1 (6 bases). Germline loops: CDR1 GTSNPN, CDR2 SVGIG (reference sequence). The CDR3 has 12 residues. V was pared by 4 bases and J by 6 bases, with 12 bases between. The chain's CDR3 is CAWTGDSKTQYF. In DNA, the CDR3 is TGTGCCTGGACAGGGGATTCAAAGACCCAGTACTTC. Full variable domain (rest looked up from reference TRBV30 and TRBJ2-5): SQTIHQWPATLVQPVGSPLSLECTVEGTSNPNLYWYRQAAGRGLQLLFYSVGIGQISSEVPQNLSASRPQDRQFILSSKKLLLSDSGFYLCAWTGDSKTQYFGPGTRLLVL.

Worth noting for this clone: A junction boundary mismatches the germline segment, possibly from a read error. J is TRBJ1-4 and V is TRBV5-6, with D unresolved. Germline assignment: CDR1 SGHDT and CDR2 YYEEEE. The CDR3 sequence is 14 residues long. The CDR3 is CASNLTVLNEKLFF. The DNA for the CDR3 is TGTGCCAGCAACTTGACGGTCCTTAATGAAAAACTGTTTTTT.